The present T cell receptor (beta chain) was sequenced within a study of low-dose radiotherapy and immunotherapy resistance in tumors. Study-wide context: The study delivered 0.5 Gy per fraction every 2 weeks to Cohort 1, totaling 6.5 Gy. The study gave Cohort 2 1 Gy per fraction every two weeks, totaling 13 Gy over 26 weeks.

Alpha and beta chains were covered, as first-strand cDNA relied on TRAV- and TRBV-specific primers. A constant-region primer paired with the V-primer adapter amplified TCRs over about 19 PCR cycles. TCRdb re-called the reads with MiXCR, one entry per CDR3 protein. This table holds some 100,000 distinct CDR3 sequences, 20% to 25% found once. Sample time point: after trial treatment. Treatment noted: LDRT plus nivolumab, ipilimumab, low-dose cyclophosphamide and aspirin (RACIN trial). Nivolumab, ipilimumab, aspirin, low-dose cyclophosphamide and low-dose radiotherapy were all administered to the donors. Those who qualified had advanced solid tumors (lacking tumor-infiltrating lymphocytes). The length of the CDR3 is 14 residues. With V trimmed by 4 bases and J by 9 bases, 8 bases remained unmatched. Looked up from germline, CDR1 is SNHLY and CDR2 is FYNNEI. In this sample, this clonotype turned up many times.

The sample in question was PBMCs, obtained after low-dose radiotherapy plus immunotherapy. The sequence was collected from a female donor with ovarian cancer. The rearrangement links TRBV2 to TRBJ1-5, with 8 bases lining up with TRBD1. The DNA for the CDR3 is TGTGCCAGCAGTGCGACAGGGGACCTAACGCCCCAGCATTTT. Translated: CASSATGDLTPQHF.